This passage covers 10 T cell receptor beta chains from one sample sequenced in a study of cytomegalovirus exposure and HLA in healthy donors. The PCR contained 60 Vbeta and 13 Jbeta primers. The data were produced by immunoSEQ multiplex PCR, yet TCRdb's version contains in-frame clones alone and is incomplete. The sample records 90,000 to 100,000 clones, over 60% being singletons. Sequenced sample: PBMCs. The receptors derive from a man aged 30 to 39 in good health and CMV-seronegative.

CDR3 sequence reads: CASSSDWRGGELFF. DNA of the CDR3: TGTGCCAGCAGTAGTGACTGGCGGGGCGGGGAGCTGTTTTTT. The genes are TRBV28 and TRBJ2-2; TRBD2 is a possible D gene (6 bases). Trimming took off 5 bases at V and 7 bases at J, with 14 bases between the two ends. Germline V gene lookup returns CDR1 MDHEN and CDR2 SYDVKM. The length of the CDR3 is 14 residues.

This clone has just a few counts. The chain joins TRBV19 to TRBJ1-1, with 9 nucleotides matching TRBD1. Unmatched junction bases numbered 9, after V lost 6 bases and J lost 10 bases. The CDR3 length is 13 residues. Per the germline V gene, CDR1 is LNHDA and CDR2 is SQIVND (reference sequence). The CDR3 reads CASSPDRGYVAFF. Written as DNA, the CDR3 is TGTGCCAGTAGCCCAGACAGGGGGTACGTAGCTTTCTTT. Variable domain in full (rest from reference TRBV19 and TRBJ1-1): DGGITQSPKYLFRKEGQNVTLSCEQNLNHDAMYWYRQDPGQGLRLIYYSQIVNDFQKGDIAEGYSVSREKKESFPLTVTSAQKNPTAFYLCASSPDRGYVAFFGQGTRLTVV.

The J gene is TRBJ2-7, the V gene TRBV18, with D maybe TRBD1 (6 bases). Per germline, CDR1 KGHSH and CDR2 LQKENI. The CDR3 totals 14 residues. V gave up 2 bases and J gave up 1 base, with 9 bases separating them. The CDR3 DNA reads TGTGCCAGCTCACCAACGGGACATTCCTACGAGCAGTACTTC. Its protein product is CASSPTGHSYEQYF.

The chain combines TRBV7-2 with TRBJ1-3; D uncertain. Trimming shortened V by 7 bases and J by 0 bases, and 13 bases separated the two germline ends. CDR3 length: 15 amino acids. Per the germline V gene, CDR1 is SGHTA and CDR2 is FQGNSA. The CDR3 spells CASNLFMSSGNTIYF. As DNA, the CDR3 is TGTGCCAGCAACCTCTTTATGAGCTCTGGAAACACCATATATTTT.

This clone occurred a few times. The CDR3 DNA is TGTGCCAGCAGTCGACTGACAGATACGCAGTATTTT. It yields the protein CASSRLTDTQYF. This rearrangement joins TRBV27 to TRBJ2-3; D uncertain. Per germline, CDR1 MNHEY and CDR2 SMNVEV (reference sequence). CDR3 length: 12 amino acids. Trimming removed 5 bases at V and 3 bases at J, with 6 bases between.

The chain has TRBV28 and TRBJ1-2; 7 positions match TRBD1. CDR1 and CDR2 (germline): MDHEN, SYDVKM. V was pared by 6 bases and J by 3 bases, with 4 bases of the junction left unmatched. CDR3 length: 13 amino acids. CDR3 nucleotide sequence: TGTGCCAGCAGAACAGGGGTCTACTATGGCTACACCTTC. This codes for CASRTGVYYGYTF.

The chain has TRBV28 and TRBJ1-5; no clear D gene. Germline V gene sequence: CDR1 MDHEN, CDR2 SYDVKM. Trimming pared 2 bases from V and 6 bases from J, leaving 14 bases between. The CDR3 sequence is 15 residues long. DNA of the CDR3: TGTGCCAGCAGTTTAGATCTACTCAACCTTCAGCCCCAGCATTTT. This translates into CASSLDLLNLQPQHF.

The chain employs TRBV28 and TRBJ1-1; D might be TRBD1 (5 bases). Per the germline V gene, CDR1 is MDHEN and CDR2 is SYDVKM. This CDR3 has 12 residues. Trimming left V 3 bases short and J 6 bases short, with 8 bases between. The DNA for the CDR3 is TGTGCCAGCAGTTTCCCCAGGGCTGAAGCTTTCTTT. Protein product: CASSFPRAEAFF.

CDR3 loop: CASSPGQGAASNQPQHF. The CDR3 bases are TGTGCCAGCTCACCGGGACAGGGGGCGGCAAGCAATCAGCCCCAGCATTTT. V and J are TRBV18 and TRBJ1-5; 12 bases agree with TRBD1. Trimming took 3 bases from V and 1 from J; bases not matched to a gene: 4. CDR1 and CDR2 from the germline V gene are KGHSH and LQKENI. This CDR3 comprises 17 residues.

The chain recombines TRBV28 with TRBJ2-7; 10 positions match TRBD2. The V gene's germline CDR1 is MDHEN and CDR2 SYDVKM. Trimming at V came to 4 bases and at J to 0 bases, leaving 12 bases not matched to a gene. This CDR3 has 18 residues. The CDR3 coding sequence is TGTGCCAGCAGTTCTACGTGGGCTAGCGGGAGAGTCTCCTACGAGCAGTACTTC. It codes for CASSSTWASGRVSYEQYF.